Below, 6 T cell receptor beta chains from the same sample are listed, as sequenced in a study of T-cell memory formation after mild COVID-19. TCRdb processed the 5' RACE reads anew with MiXCR; each CDR3 protein has one entry. The data contain approximately 570,000 distinct CDR3 sequences, under 20% of them singletons. Material for sequencing was PBMCs or a T cell subset sorted from them (not recorded which). These receptors were collected from an adult woman who had mild COVID-19 (a few samples of this study predate the infection). Cell type and time point are not known.

The genes are TRBV6-2 or TRBV6-3 and TRBJ1-5, with 10 positions matching TRBD1. This CDR3 has 17 residues. Germline V gene lookup returns CDR1 MNHEY and CDR2 SVGEGT. With 0 bases clipped from V and 4 bases from J, the junction kept 6 bases outside the gene matches. The CDR3 here is CASSYSLGQGRNQPQHF. The CDR3 DNA is TGTGCCAGCAGTTACTCGCTGGGACAGGGGAGAAATCAGCCCCAGCATTTT.

The chain carries TRBV9 and TRBJ1-4, with D tentatively TRBD1 (5 bases). Germline CDR1 is SGDLS and CDR2 is YYNGEE. V shed 0 bases and J shed 4 bases, with 13 bases lying between them. The CDR3 covers 16 residues. CDR3 DNA sequence: TGTGCCAGCAGCGTAGGTCCCGCAGGGTTTAATGAAAAACTGTTTTTT. This translates into CASSVGPAGFNEKLFF. Combining the CDR3 with reference TRBV9 and TRBJ1-4 gives the whole variable domain DSGVTQTPKHLITATGQRVTLRCSPRSGDLSVYWYQQSLDQGLQFLIQYYNGEERAKGNILERFSAQQFPDLHSELNLSSLELGDSALYFCASSVGPAGFNEKLFFGSGTQLSVL.

This chain joins TRBV20-1 and TRBJ2-2; D might be TRBD2 (5 bases). The V end was cut by 0 bases, the J end by 3 bases, with 14 bases between. CDR3 length: 16 amino acids. Germline V gene lookup returns CDR1 DFQATT and CDR2 SNEGSKA (reference sequence). CDR3 nucleotide sequence: TGCAGTGCTAGAGATGGGCAGTTGAGGGACACCGGGGAGCTGTTTTTT. As protein: CSARDGQLRDTGELFF.

This clonotype has more than one count but fewer than ten. As DNA, the CDR3 is TGTGCCAGCAGTTTAAGGAGTCTCGGTTATGGCTACACCTTC. It yields the protein CASSLRSLGYGYTF. The rearrangement joins TRBV12-3 or TRBV12-4 to TRBJ1-2; D unresolved. Deletions cut 2 bases from V and 5 bases from J, with 12 bases between. The CDR3 has 14 residues.

Only a few counts were recorded for this clonotype. The V gene is TRBV4-2, the J gene TRBJ1-2; no reliable D call. The CDR3 loop spans 15 amino acids. The V and J ends lost 0 bases and 1 base respectively, with 9 bases between them. CDR1 is LGHNA, CDR2 YNFKEQ, per germline. CDR3 residues: CASSQDLTVNYGYTF. CDR3 coding DNA: TGTGCCAGCAGCCAAGATCTCACAGTTAACTATGGCTACACCTTC.

The CDR3 here is CASSYSDRVYNSPLHF. CDR3 nucleotides: TGTGCCAGCAGTTACTCGGACAGGGTGTATAATTCACCCCTCCACTTT. This chain joins TRBV6-5 and TRBJ1-6; TRBD1 aligns across 8 bases. CDR1 MNHEY and CDR2 SVGAGI come from the germline V gene. The junction had 2 bases not matched to a gene; V was cut back by 0 bases and J by 4 bases. This CDR3 is built from 16 residues.